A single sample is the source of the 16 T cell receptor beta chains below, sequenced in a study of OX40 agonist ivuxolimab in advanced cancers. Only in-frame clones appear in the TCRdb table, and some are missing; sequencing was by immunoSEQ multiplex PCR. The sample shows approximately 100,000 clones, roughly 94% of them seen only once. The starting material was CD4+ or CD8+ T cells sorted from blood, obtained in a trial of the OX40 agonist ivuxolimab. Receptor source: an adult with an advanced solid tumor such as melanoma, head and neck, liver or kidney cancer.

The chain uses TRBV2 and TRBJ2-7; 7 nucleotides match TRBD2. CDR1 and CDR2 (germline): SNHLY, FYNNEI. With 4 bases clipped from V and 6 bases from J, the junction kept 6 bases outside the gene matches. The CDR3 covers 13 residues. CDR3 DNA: TGTGCCAGCAGTGTGGGGGGGGATCTCGAGCAGTACTTC. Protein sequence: CASSVGGDLEQYF.

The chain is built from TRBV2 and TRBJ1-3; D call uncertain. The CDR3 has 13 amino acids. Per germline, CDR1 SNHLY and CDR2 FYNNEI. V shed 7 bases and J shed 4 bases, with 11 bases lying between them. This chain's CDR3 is CASMGGRGNTIYF. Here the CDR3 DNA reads TGTGCCAGCATGGGAGGGAGAGGAAACACCATATATTTT.

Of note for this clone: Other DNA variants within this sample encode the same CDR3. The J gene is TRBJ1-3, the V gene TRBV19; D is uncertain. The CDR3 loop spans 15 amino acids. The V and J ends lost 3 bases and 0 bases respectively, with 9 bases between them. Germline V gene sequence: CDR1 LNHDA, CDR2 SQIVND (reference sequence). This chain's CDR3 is CASSIGGSSGNTIYF. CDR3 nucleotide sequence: TGTGCCAGTAGTATTGGCGGGAGCTCTGGAAACACCATATATTTT.

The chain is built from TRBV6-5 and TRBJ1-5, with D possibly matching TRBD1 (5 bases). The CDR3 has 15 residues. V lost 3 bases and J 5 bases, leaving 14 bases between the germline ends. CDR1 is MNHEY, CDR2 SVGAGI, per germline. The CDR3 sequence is CASSYQPGPHQPQHF. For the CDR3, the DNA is TGTGCCAGCAGTTATCAACCGGGGCCACATCAGCCCCAGCATTTT.

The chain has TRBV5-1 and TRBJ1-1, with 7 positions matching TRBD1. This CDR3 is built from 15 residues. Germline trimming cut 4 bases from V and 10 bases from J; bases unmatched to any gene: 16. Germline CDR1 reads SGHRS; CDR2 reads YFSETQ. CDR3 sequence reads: CASSRGQVEGMVAFF. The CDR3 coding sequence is TGCGCCAGCAGCCGCGGACAGGTCGAGGGGATGGTAGCTTTCTTT.

CDR3 DNA sequence: TGTGCCAGCAGCTTAGACGCGACAGGGGACGAGCAGTACTTC. Amino acids: CASSLDATGDEQYF. The chain couples TRBV11-3 to TRBJ2-7, with 8 bases identical to TRBD1. Germline CDR1 reads SGHNT; CDR2 reads YENEEA. The CDR3 loop spans 14 amino acids. With 0 bases clipped from V and 5 bases from J, the junction kept 3 bases outside the gene matches. The full variable domain, completed using reference TRBV11-3 and TRBJ2-7, is EAGVVQSPRYKIIEKKQPVAFWCNPISGHNTLYWYLQNLGQGPELLIRYENEEAVDDSQLPKDRFSAERLKGVDSTLKIQPAELGDSAVYLCASSLDATGDEQYFGPGTRLTVT.

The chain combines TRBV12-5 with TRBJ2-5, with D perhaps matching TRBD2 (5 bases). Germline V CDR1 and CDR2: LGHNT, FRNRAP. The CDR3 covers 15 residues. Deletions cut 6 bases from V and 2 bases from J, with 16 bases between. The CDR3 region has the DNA TGTGCTAGTGGACGTTTCACGAAGCGGCAAGAGACCCAGTACTTC. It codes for CASGRFTKRQETQYF.

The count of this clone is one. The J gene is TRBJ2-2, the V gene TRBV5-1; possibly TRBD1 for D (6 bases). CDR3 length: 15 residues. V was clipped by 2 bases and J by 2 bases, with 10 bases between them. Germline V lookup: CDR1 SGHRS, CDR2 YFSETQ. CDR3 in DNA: TGCGCCAGCAGCTTTACCGGGACAAACACCGGGGAGCTGTTTTTT. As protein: CASSFTGTNTGELFF. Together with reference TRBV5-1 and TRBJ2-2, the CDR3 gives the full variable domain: KAGVTQTPRYLIKTRGQQVTLSCSPISGHRSVSWYQQTPGQGLQFLFEYFSETQRNKGNFPGRFSGRQFSNSRSEMNVSTLELGDSALYLCASSFTGTNTGELFFGEGSRLTVL.

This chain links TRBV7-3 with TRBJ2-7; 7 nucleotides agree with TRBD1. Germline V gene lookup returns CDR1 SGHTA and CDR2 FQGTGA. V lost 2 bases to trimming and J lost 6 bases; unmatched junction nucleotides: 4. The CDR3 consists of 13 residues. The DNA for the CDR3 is TGTGCCAGCAGCTTACGACAGGGCAGCGAGCAGTACTTC. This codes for CASSLRQGSEQYF.

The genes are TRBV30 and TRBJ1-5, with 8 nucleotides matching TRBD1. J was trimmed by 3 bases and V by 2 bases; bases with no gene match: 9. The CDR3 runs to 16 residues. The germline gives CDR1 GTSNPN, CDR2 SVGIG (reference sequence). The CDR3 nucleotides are TGTGCCTGGAGTCACTACAGGGGGAAGATCAATCAGCCCCAGCATTTT. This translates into CAWSHYRGKINQPQHF.

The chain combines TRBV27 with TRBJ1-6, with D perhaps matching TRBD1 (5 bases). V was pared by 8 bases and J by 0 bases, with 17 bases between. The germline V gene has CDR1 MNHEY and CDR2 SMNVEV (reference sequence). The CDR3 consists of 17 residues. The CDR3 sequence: CASGRGRAGSYNSPLHF. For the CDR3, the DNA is TGTGCCAGCGGCCGGGGACGGGCCGGCTCCTATAATTCACCCCTCCACTTT.

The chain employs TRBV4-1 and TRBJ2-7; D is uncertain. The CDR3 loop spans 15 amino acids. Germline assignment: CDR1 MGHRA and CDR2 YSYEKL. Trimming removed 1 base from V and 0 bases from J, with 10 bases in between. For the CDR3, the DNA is TGCGCCAGCAGCCAAGGAGACGGATACTCCTACGAGCAGTACTTC. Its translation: CASSQGDGYSYEQYF.

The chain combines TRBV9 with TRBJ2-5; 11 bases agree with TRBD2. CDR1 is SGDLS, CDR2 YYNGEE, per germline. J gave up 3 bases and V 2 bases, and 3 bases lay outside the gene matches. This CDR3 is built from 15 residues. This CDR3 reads CASSVSGLAEETQYF. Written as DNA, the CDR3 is TGTGCCAGCAGCGTTTCGGGACTAGCGGAAGAGACCCAGTACTTC.

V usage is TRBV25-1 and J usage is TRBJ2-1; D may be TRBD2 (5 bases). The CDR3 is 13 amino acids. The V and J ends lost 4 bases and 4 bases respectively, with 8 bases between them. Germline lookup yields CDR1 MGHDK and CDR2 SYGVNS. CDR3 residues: CASSGPGYNEQFF. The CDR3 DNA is TGTGCCAGCAGTGGACCGGGATACAATGAGCAGTTCTTC. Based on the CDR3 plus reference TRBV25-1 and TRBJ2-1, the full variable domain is EADIYQTPRYLVIGTGKKITLECSQTMGHDKMYWYQQDPGMELHLIHYSYGVNSTEKGDLSSESTVSRIRTEHFPLTLESARPSHTSQYLCASSGPGYNEQFFGPGTRLTVL.

The CDR3, as DNA: TGCAGCGCCTGGGACCGAAGCTCTGGAAACACCATATATTTT. Translating it yields CSAWDRSSGNTIYF. The rearrangement joins TRBV29-1 to TRBJ1-3, with D possibly TRBD1 on 5 matching bases. This CDR3 comprises 14 residues. Looked up from germline, CDR1 is SQVTM and CDR2 is ANQGSEA. V lost 7 bases, J lost 0 bases, and 13 bases lay in between.

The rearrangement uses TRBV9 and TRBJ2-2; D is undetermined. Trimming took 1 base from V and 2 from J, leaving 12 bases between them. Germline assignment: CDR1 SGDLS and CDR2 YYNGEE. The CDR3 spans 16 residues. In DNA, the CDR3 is TGTGCCAGCAGCGTATGGGCGGACCGCAACACCGGGGAGCTGTTTTTT. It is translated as CASSVWADRNTGELFF.